A selection of T cell receptor beta chains follows, all from one sample in a study of blood T cells in healthy people across ages. TCRdb reanalysed the 5' RACE reads using MiXCR and keeps one entry per CDR3 protein. The sample consists of hundreds of thousands of distinct CDR3 sequences, under 70% of them appearing once. Sequencing used blood. The receptors come from a man in his 60s in good health. Both conserved end residues are part of each CDR3. The D gene is left open where the match is weak. Clone size is given for some rows only: seen once, a few or many times, or a class if the clone is expanded.

>NA|TRBJ1-4|NA|TRBV7-2
TGTGCCAGCAGCTTGGAACAGGCCCCGAGGGAACTGTTTTTT
CASSLEQAPRELFF
>TRBD2|TRBJ2-5|NA|TRBV12-3/TRBV12-4
TGTGCCAGCAAGCGGGGGGGAGAGACCCAGTACTTC
CASKRGGETQYF
>NA|TRBJ2-7|NA|TRBV27
TGTGCCAGCAGCCCCTGGGGCAACTCTTACGAGCAGTACTTC
CASSPWGNSYEQYF
>NA|TRBJ2-4|once|TRBV3-1
TGTGCCAGCAGCCAAGGGGTGGACCCGGGCATTCAGTACTTC
CASSQGVDPGIQYF
>NA|TRBJ2-1|NA|TRBV12-3/TRBV12-4
TGTGCCAGCAGTTTAAACAGGGCCTCGTTCTTC
CASSLNRASFF
>NA|TRBJ1-2|NA|TRBV10-3
TGTGCCATCAGCGAGGGGACATTCAACTATGGCTACACCTTC
CAISEGTFNYGYTF
>NA|TRBJ1-4|NA|TRBV20-1
TGCAGTGCTAGAAGGGACCAAAAACTGTTTTTT
CSARRDQKLFF
>NA|TRBJ2-3|NA|TRBV7-2
TGTGCCAGCAGCGTCAGCGGAGCGAGCGGACCCACAGATACGCAGTATTTT
CASSVSGASGPTDTQYF
>NA|TRBJ1-4|once|TRBV20-1
TGCAGTGCTAGATCTCCGGGGGGGTACGGTGCAACTAATGAAAAACTGTTTTTT
CSARSPGGYGATNEKLFF
>TRBD1|TRBJ2-1|NA|TRBV3-1
TGTGCCAGCAGCCAGAGAGGACAGGGGATCAATGAGCAGTTCTTC
CASSQRGQGINEQFF
>NA|TRBJ2-3|NA|TRBV12-3/TRBV12-4
TGTGCCAGCAGTCAGACCAGGGGATATACGCAGTATTTT
CASSQTRGYTQYF
>NA|TRBJ2-5|NA|TRBV12-3/TRBV12-4
TGTGCCAGCAGTTTATTCGGGGGATGGAACCAAGAGACCCAGTACTTC
CASSLFGGWNQETQYF
>NA|TRBJ1-5|NA|TRBV4-2
TGTGCCAGCAGCCAGAACCCGGGATCAAAATATAGCAATCAGCCCCAGCATTTT
CASSQNPGSKYSNQPQHF
>TRBD1|TRBJ2-7|few|TRBV20-1
TGCAGTGATCAGGGACAGGGAAAGGGCGAGCAGTACTTC
CSDQGQGKGEQYF
>NA|TRBJ2-3|NA|TRBV12-3/TRBV12-4
TGTGCCAGCAGTGTCGGGACCAGAGGGGGGGCTCGTACGCAGTATTTT
CASSVGTRGGARTQYF
>NA|TRBJ2-7|NA|TRBV2
TGTGCCAGCAGGGATCTTGGCATCTCCTACGAGCAGTACTTC
CASRDLGISYEQYF
>TRBD2|TRBJ2-7|once|TRBV3-1
TGTGCCAGCAGCCAAAGCGGGGACTACCTTTACGAGCAGTACTTC
CASSQSGDYLYEQYF
>TRBD2|TRBJ2-5|NA|TRBV7-2
TGTGTCAGCAGCTTCCGACTAGCGGGGGCCGCTCAAGAGACCCAGTACTTC
CVSSFRLAGAAQETQYF
>NA|TRBJ2-7|medium-sized|TRBV9
TGTGCCAGCAGCCCGTCCCCAAAATCCTCCCCCAACGAGCAGTACTTC
CASSPSPKSSPNEQYF
>NA|TRBJ2-1|NA|TRBV27
TGTGCCAGCAGTCGTGACCGGGGCGACTACAATGAGCAGTTCTTC
CASSRDRGDYNEQFF
>TRBD2|TRBJ2-1|NA|TRBV11-2
TGTGCCAGCAGCTCCGGACTAGCGATCCTCAATGAGCAGTTCTTC
CASSSGLAILNEQFF
>NA|TRBJ2-7|NA|TRBV29-1
TGCAGCGTTGAACAGGGAAGCTCCTACGAGCAGTACTTC
CSVEQGSSYEQYF
>NA|TRBJ2-5|NA|TRBV5-1
TGCGCCAGCAGCCGGCGTAGGGCGGAAGAGACCCAGTACTTC
CASSRRRAEETQYF
>TRBD1|TRBJ2-2|NA|TRBV11-2
TGTGCCAGCAGCCCGGACAGGATAAACACCGGGGAGCTGTTTTTT
CASSPDRINTGELFF
>TRBD1|TRBJ1-4|NA|TRBV20-1
TGCAGTGCTAGAGATCCTTCAGGGGGAAGTGAAAAACTGTTTTTT
CSARDPSGGSEKLFF
>NA|TRBJ2-7|NA|TRBV4-2
TGTGCCAGCAGCGAAGGTTGGGGCTCGCCCGACGAGCAGTACTTC
CASSEGWGSPDEQYF
>NA|TRBJ1-2|NA|TRBV29-1
TGCAGCGTTGAATTAGCAGTTAACTATGGCTACACCTTC
CSVELAVNYGYTF
>NA|TRBJ2-7|once|TRBV27
TGTGCCAGCAGTTTCGACAGTACCTACGAGCAGTACTTC
CASSFDSTYEQYF
>NA|TRBJ1-4|NA|TRBV12-3/TRBV12-4
TGTGCCAGCAGTTTATTTTTTGGAGGGGATGAAAAACTGTTTTTT
CASSLFFGGDEKLFF
>NA|TRBJ1-1|few|TRBV6-1
TGTGCCAGCAGTGAAACCTCCGGGGCCCTGGGGGGAGCTTTCTTT
CASSETSGALGGAFF
>TRBD1|TRBJ2-5|NA|TRBV12-3/TRBV12-4
TGTGCCAGCAGGCCAGATTGGACAGGGGAGGAAGAGACCCAGTACTTC
CASRPDWTGEEETQYF
>TRBD2|TRBJ2-5|NA|TRBV20-1
TGCAGTGCTCCCATGGCGGGGGGATGGGAGACCCAGTACTTC
CSAPMAGGWETQYF
>NA|TRBJ1-2|NA|TRBV28
TGTGCCAGCAGGCAGGCAAATTATGGCTACACCTTC
CASRQANYGYTF
>TRBD2|TRBJ2-1|NA|TRBV25-1
TGTGCCAGCAGATTAGCGGGGGAGTCCCATGAGCAGTTCTTC
CASRLAGESHEQFF
>NA|TRBJ2-4|NA|TRBV28
TGTGCCAGCAGTTTCTCGCGGGACTTCCGGATAGCCAAAAACATTCAGTACTTC
CASSFSRDFRIAKNIQYF
>NA|TRBJ2-1|few|TRBV24-1
TGTGCCACCAGTGTCGCGGGGCGGGATGAGCAGTTCTTC
CATSVAGRDEQFF
>NA|TRBJ2-5|NA|TRBV5-1
TGCGCCAGCAGACAGTCTAGTGACCAAGAGACCCAGTACTTC
CASRQSSDQETQYF
>TRBD2|TRBJ2-2|NA|TRBV11-3
TGTGCCAGCAGCTTAAATGGACTAGTCGCCGGGGAGCTGTTTTTT
CASSLNGLVAGELFF
>TRBD1|TRBJ1-5|NA|TRBV2
TGTGCCAGCAGAGCGGACAGGCCGCAGCCCCAGCATTTT
CASRADRPQPQHF
>TRBD1|TRBJ1-6|NA|TRBV15
TGTGCCACCAGCCCAGGGGGGAGTAATTCACCCCTCCACTTT
CATSPGGSNSPLHF
>NA|TRBJ2-3|many|TRBV7-2
TGTGCCAGCAGCCCTAGTCTAAGTTACCCTCCTTCAGATACGCAGTATTTT
CASSPSLSYPPSDTQYF
>NA|TRBJ2-1|few|TRBV20-1
TGCAGTGCTAGAGCGGGGAACCCAACCCTGGTGTTCTTC
CSARAGNPTLVFF
>NA|TRBJ2-1|NA|TRBV29-1
TGTAACGGAAAGGACTCCTGGAGGTCCTACAATGAGCAGTTCTTC
CNGKDSWRSYNEQFF
>TRBD1|TRBJ1-2|NA|TRBV28
TGTGCCAGCAGTTCCCTCCAGGGGGTGGAGTATGGCTACACCTTC
CASSSLQGVEYGYTF
>NA|TRBJ2-1|NA|TRBV5-1
TGCGCCAGCCATCCGGACCGAAACAATGAGCAGTTCTTC
CASHPDRNNEQFF
>NA|TRBJ2-1|NA|TRBV7-2
TGTGCCAGCAGCCCTGGGCCCGACAATGAGCAGTTCTTC
CASSPGPDNEQFF
>NA|TRBJ1-4|NA|TRBV10-3
TGTGCCATCAGTGAGTCGAAAAACTCCGGAGGTGGAAAACTGTTTTTT
CAISESKNSGGGKLFF
>TRBD2|TRBJ2-3|NA|TRBV4-2
TGTGCCAGCAGCCAAAATGGCGGGGGGTCCCTCACAGATACGCAGTATTTT
CASSQNGGGSLTDTQYF
>TRBD1|TRBJ1-1|NA|TRBV11-2
TGTGCCAGCAGCCCCCCCGACAGGGGTGGGGGGAACACTGAAGCTTTCTTT
CASSPPDRGGGNTEAFF